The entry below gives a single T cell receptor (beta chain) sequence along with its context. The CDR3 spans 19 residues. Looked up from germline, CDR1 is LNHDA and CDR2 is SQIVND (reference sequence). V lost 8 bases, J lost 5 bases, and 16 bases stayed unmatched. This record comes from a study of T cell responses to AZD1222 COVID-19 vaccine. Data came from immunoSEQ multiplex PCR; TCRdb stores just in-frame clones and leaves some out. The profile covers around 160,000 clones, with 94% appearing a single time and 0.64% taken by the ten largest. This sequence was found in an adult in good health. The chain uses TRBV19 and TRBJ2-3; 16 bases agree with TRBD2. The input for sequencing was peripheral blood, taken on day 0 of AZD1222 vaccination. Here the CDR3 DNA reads TGTGCCAGTTCCCCTTTCCCGGGACTAGCGGGAGGGCCCGAAGATACGCAGTATTTT. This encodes CASSPFPGLAGGPEDTQYF. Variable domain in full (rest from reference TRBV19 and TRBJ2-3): DGGITQSPKYLFRKEGQNVTLSCEQNLNHDAMYWYRQDPGQGLRLIYYSQIVNDFQKGDIAEGYSVSREKKESFPLTVTSAQKNPTAFYLCASSPFPGLAGGPEDTQYFGPGTRLTVL.